These 6 T cell receptor beta chains originate from one sample sequenced in a study of blood T cell repertoires in COVID-19. Some clones are missing from TCRdb's copy, which holds only in-frame ones; the method was immunoSEQ multiplex PCR. In the table there are roughly 300,000 clones, less than 85% of which are singletons. Specimen: peripheral blood. These receptors all come from a human donor with COVID-19, enrolled during active disease. The donor label of this sample is uncertain.

This clone has only a few counts. This sample also contains other DNA sequences that code for the same CDR3. The chain links TRBV5-1 to TRBJ2-5; the D is unclear. This CDR3 comprises 12 residues. V was shortened by 0 bases and J by 5 bases, with 5 bases between the two germline ends. Per germline, CDR1 SGHRS and CDR2 YFSETQ. CDR3 sequence (DNA): TGCGCCAGCAGCTTGGTTTCGGAGACCCAGTACTTC. Its protein is CASSLVSETQYF.

The rearrangement joins TRBV6-1 to TRBJ2-5, with 10 nucleotides matching TRBD2. Germline V CDR1 and CDR2: MNHNS, SASEGT. V shed 1 base, J shed 2 bases, and the junction held 1 base outside the gene matches. The CDR3 length is 15 residues. CDR3 in DNA: TGTGCCAGCAGTGAAGAACTAGCGGGACAAGAGACCCAGTACTTC. Translation gives CASSEELAGQETQYF.

The chain recombines TRBV30 with TRBJ1-4, with 9 bases fitting TRBD1. The CDR3 consists of 16 residues. Looked up from germline, CDR1 is GTSNPN and CDR2 is SVGIG (reference sequence). V shed 0 bases, J shed 8 bases, and the junction held 10 bases outside the gene matches. CDR3 sequence reads: CAWSVHGGQGNEKLFF. In DNA, the CDR3 is TGTGCCTGGAGTGTACACGGGGGACAGGGTAACGAAAAACTGTTTTTT. Complete variable domain (other parts from reference TRBV30 and TRBJ1-4): SQTIHQWPATLVQPVGSPLSLECTVEGTSNPNLYWYRQAAGRGLQLLFYSVGIGQISSEVPQNLSASRPQDRQFILSSKKLLLSDSGFYLCAWSVHGGQGNEKLFFGSGTQLSVL.

The chain employs TRBV4-2 and TRBJ2-1, with a possible D match to TRBD2 (6 bases). The V gene lost 1 base and the J gene lost 2 bases, with 12 bases spanning the gap. Per germline, CDR1 LGHNA and CDR2 YNFKEQ. This CDR3 is built from 16 residues. This CDR3 reads CASSQAGSTPYNEQFF. CDR3 DNA: TGTGCCAGCAGCCAAGCCGGGAGTACCCCCTACAATGAGCAGTTCTTC.

CDR3 nucleotides: TGTGCCTGGAGTGTACAGGTGGGAGGGAGCTCTGGAAACACCATATATTTT. Translated: CAWSVQVGGSSGNTIYF. This chain joins TRBV30 and TRBJ1-3; tentatively, D is TRBD1 (5 bases). The length of the CDR3 is 17 residues. V lost 0 bases and J 0 bases, leaving 15 bases between the germline ends. Germline values: CDR1 GTSNPN, CDR2 SVGIG (reference sequence).

The chain recombines TRBV15 with TRBJ1-1; D is ambiguous. Looked up from germline, CDR1 is LNHNV and CDR2 is YYDKDF (reference sequence). The CDR3 loop spans 14 amino acids. Deletions cut 7 bases from V and 3 bases from J, with 15 bases between. The CDR3 loop reads CATTGGGVYTEAFF. Here the CDR3 DNA reads TGTGCCACCACGGGTGGCGGTGTGTACACTGAAGCTTTCTTT.